The 15 T cell receptor beta chains presented below share a single source sample, sequenced in a study of shared clonotypes between healthy human individuals. Libraries were prepared by immunoSEQ multiplex PCR; TCRdb keeps only in-frame clonotypes and omits some of them. The table shows 2 million to 3 million clones, with over 85% occurring only once. Sequenced: naive CD4+ T cells from PBMCs. Subset described: CD45RA+ positively selected. The receptors stem from a man aged 18 to 30 in good health. Some clones in this sample may be carry-over from other donors' samples.

There are a few counts of this clone. The chain recombines TRBV28 with TRBJ1-1; tentative D call: TRBD1 (5 bases). Germline V gene sequence: CDR1 MDHEN, CDR2 SYDVKM. Trimming took 8 bases from V and 0 from J, leaving 16 bases between them. This CDR3 comprises 15 residues. CDR3: CASLAGGVMNTEAFF. DNA of the CDR3: TGTGCCAGCCTGGCTGGGGGGGTAATGAACACTGAAGCTTTCTTT.

The V and J genes are TRBV15 and TRBJ2-5; D call uncertain. CDR3 length: 13 amino acids. CDR1 and CDR2 from the germline V gene are LNHNV and YYDKDF (reference sequence). The V end was cut by 6 bases, the J end by 2 bases, with 10 bases between. CDR3 amino acids: CATSAGSQETQYF. In DNA form, the CDR3 reads TGTGCCACCAGTGCTGGCAGTCAAGAGACCCAGTACTTC.

This chain links TRBV28 with TRBJ2-3; D is perhaps TRBD2 (6 bases). Trimming stripped 7 bases from V and 3 bases from J, with 14 bases between. This CDR3 contains 14 residues. Germline loops: CDR1 MDHEN, CDR2 SYDVKM. The CDR3 reads CASIPLAVTDTQYF. DNA of the CDR3: TGTGCCAGCATACCACTAGCTGTGACAGATACGCAGTATTTT.

The rearrangement links TRBV18 to TRBJ1-2, with 8 bases lining up with TRBD1. CDR3 length equals 18 residues. Losses at the gene ends were 4 bases for V and 6 bases for J; bases not matched to a gene: 19. CDR1 KGHSH and CDR2 LQKENI come from the germline V gene. As DNA, the CDR3 is TGTGCCAGCTCACTCTTGCCTTCCGGCGACAGGGGCGGGGATGGCTACACCTTC. Translated, it gives CASSLLPSGDRGGDGYTF.

The V call is TRBV19, the J call TRBJ1-5, with 7 bases matching TRBD1. This CDR3 contains 13 residues. Unmatched junction bases numbered 3, after V lost 3 bases and J lost 7 bases. The V gene's germline CDR1 is LNHDA and CDR2 SQIVND (reference sequence). CDR3 sequence reads: CASSMRGPQPQHF. The DNA of the CDR3 is TGTGCCAGTAGTATGAGGGGGCCCCAGCCCCAGCATTTT.

For this clone: The sample carries other DNA sequences with the same CDR3. The rearrangement uses TRBV6-1 and TRBJ2-1; 11 nucleotides agree with TRBD2. The CDR3 loop spans 15 amino acids. Unmatched junction bases numbered 7, after V lost 6 bases and J lost 6 bases. Germline CDR1 and CDR2: MNHNS and SASEGT. CDR3 nucleotide sequence: TGTGCCAGCAGGGCCCTAGCGGGAGGTCCCAATGAGCAGTTCTTC. Protein sequence: CASRALAGGPNEQFF.

Concerning this clone: This CDR3 is also generated by other DNA sequences in the sample. V gene TRBV9 combines with J gene TRBJ2-1; 10 bases line up with TRBD2. J was trimmed by 4 bases and V by 0 bases; bases with no gene match: 4. The V gene's germline CDR1 is SGDLS and CDR2 YYNGEE. The CDR3 spans 16 residues. The CDR3 DNA reads as TGTGCCAGCAGCGTAGAGCCTAGCGGGAGTTACAATGAGCAGTTCTTC. Protein: CASSVEPSGSYNEQFF.

Comments on this clone: Other DNA sequences in this specimen translate into the identical CDR3. This chain links TRBV6-1 with TRBJ1-2; the D is unclear. The CDR3 is 13 amino acids. Deletions cut 6 bases from V and 2 bases from J, with 10 bases between. The germline V gene encodes CDR1 MNHNS and CDR2 SASEGT. CDR3 residues: CASSRDTNYGYTF. The CDR3 DNA sequence: TGTGCCAGCAGCCGCGACACCAACTATGGCTACACCTTC.

The chain has TRBV7-9 and TRBJ1-1; TRBD1 matches 7 bases. The germline V gene has CDR1 SEHNR and CDR2 FQNEAQ (reference sequence). The CDR3 runs to 15 residues. With V trimmed by 5 bases and J by 3 bases, 9 bases remained unmatched. The CDR3 loop is CASSPEGAEYTEAFF. CDR3 sequence (DNA): TGTGCCAGCAGCCCCGAGGGGGCGGAGTACACTGAAGCTTTCTTT.

The CDR3 protein is CASRPPGDQETQYF. In nucleotides, the CDR3 is TGTGCCAGCAGGCCCCCGGGGGACCAAGAGACCCAGTACTTC. This chain uses TRBV6-5 with TRBJ2-5, with D perhaps TRBD2 (6 bases). There are 14 residues in the CDR3. Trimming took off 6 bases at V and 0 bases at J, with 11 bases between the two ends. The germline gives CDR1 MNHEY, CDR2 SVGAGI.

V usage is TRBV15 and J usage is TRBJ1-2, with D possibly TRBD1 on 6 matching bases. The CDR3 is made up of 16 amino acids. CDR1 LNHNV and CDR2 YYDKDF come from the germline V gene (reference sequence). V lost 0 bases and J 5 bases, leaving 16 bases between the germline ends. The CDR3 DNA is TGTGCCACCAGCAGAGATAATAACCCGGGGGCTTATGGCTACACCTTC. Protein: CATSRDNNPGAYGYTF.

The CDR3 DNA follows: TGCAGCGTTGAAGCAGGGGGCGCGGGCTCCTACAATGAGCAGTTCTTC. Protein: CSVEAGGAGSYNEQFF. The V and J genes are TRBV29-1 and TRBJ2-1, with 8 bases matching TRBD1. The germline CDR1 and CDR2 sequences are SQVTM and ANQGSEA. Trimming cost V 1 base and J 0 bases; bases outside gene matches: 5. This CDR3 is built from 16 residues.

This clone has just one count. The rearrangement uses TRBV7-8 and TRBJ1-6; D might be TRBD1 (5 bases). The CDR3 extends over 14 amino acids. V dropped 2 bases and J dropped 9 bases, with 11 bases sitting between them. Germline V gene lookup returns CDR1 SGHVS and CDR2 FQNEAQ. The CDR3 region is CASSLSQGGSPLHF. The CDR3 DNA sequence: TGTGCCAGCAGCTTATCCCAGGGCGGTTCACCCCTCCACTTT.

This chain joins TRBV7-2 and TRBJ2-7; 11 nucleotides agree with TRBD1. The CDR3 is made up of 16 amino acids. CDR1 is SGHTA, CDR2 FQGNSA, per germline. The trim removed 4 bases at V and 4 bases at J, leaving 9 bases unmatched. CDR3 coding DNA: TGTGCCAGCAGCTCCGATCGCGGGACAGGGGGATACGAGCAGTACTTC. This gives the protein CASSSDRGTGGYEQYF.

This chain links TRBV5-1 with TRBJ2-3; maybe TRBD2 (6 bases). V lost 1 base and J lost 0, with 12 bases in between. The germline CDR1 and CDR2 sequences are SGHRS and YFSETQ. The length of the CDR3 is 16 residues. The CDR3 DNA sequence: TGCGCCAGCAGCTTGCCGCGGGACGATAGCACAGATACGCAGTATTTT. The encoded protein is CASSLPRDDSTDTQYF.